Presented here are 16 T cell receptor beta chains from one specimen sequenced in a study of blood T cell repertoires in COVID-19. Method: immunoSEQ multiplex PCR; TCRdb's copy keeps in-frame clones and lacks some. Counted here are some 99,000 clones, about 82% occurring once; the ten biggest clones make up 10% to 15%. The sequenced material came from peripheral blood. Every receptor here comes from a woman aged 60-75 years in a cohort sampled during active or convalescent COVID-19.

DNA for the CDR3: TGTGCCAGCAGCCAAGGCGTAGCGGGGGGGGGAAAGCAGTTCTTC. The encoded protein is CASSQGVAGGGKQFF. The chain carries TRBV14 and TRBJ2-1; TRBD2 aligns across 11 bases. The germline V gene has CDR1 SGHDN and CDR2 FVKESK. The CDR3 totals 15 residues. V shed 1 base and J 11 bases; nucleotides not matched to a gene: 7. Together with reference TRBV14 and TRBJ2-1, the CDR3 gives the full variable domain: EAGVTQFPSHSVIEKGQTVTLRCDPISGHDNLYWYRRVMGKEIKFLLHFVKESKQDESGMPNNRFLAERTGGTYSTLKVQPAELEDSGVYFCASSQGVAGGGKQFFGPGTRLTVL.

This sequence joins TRBV29-1 and TRBJ1-1; 7 bases match TRBD1. This CDR3 is 14 amino acids long. The V gene end was trimmed by 7 bases and the J gene end by 5 bases; junction bases not matched to a gene: 13. Germline values: CDR1 SQVTM, CDR2 ANQGSEA. Written as DNA, the CDR3 is TGCAGCGCCCGTGAAGGGGGCTATCGGACTGAAGCTTTCTTT. Amino acid sequence: CSAREGGYRTEAFF.

In this sample, this clone turned up once. The chain links TRBV5-4 to TRBJ1-1, with 7 nucleotides matching TRBD1. The CDR3 has 14 residues. The trim removed 3 bases at V and 3 bases at J, leaving 5 bases unmatched. Looked up from germline, CDR1 is SGHNT and CDR2 is YYREEE (reference sequence). CDR3 nucleotide sequence: TGTGCCAGCAGCTGGGCCAGGGGGTACACTGAAGCTTTCTTT. Translated: CASSWARGYTEAFF.

This chain uses TRBV18 with TRBJ2-7; D unclear. The ends were cut back, 3 bases at V and 2 bases at J, with 11 bases in the middle. This CDR3 spans 14 amino acids. The germline CDR1 and CDR2 sequences are KGHSH and LQKENI. The chain's CDR3 is CASSPPESPYEQYF. DNA for the CDR3: TGTGCCAGCTCACCCCCGGAGTCCCCCTACGAGCAGTACTTC.

This clone was detected only a few times. The chain uses TRBV19 and TRBJ2-1; 13 positions match TRBD2. CDR1 and CDR2 from the germline V gene are LNHDA and SQIVND (reference sequence). The junction had 4 bases not matched to a gene; V was cut back by 6 bases and J by 5 bases. This CDR3 comprises 15 residues. The CDR3 DNA follows: TGTGCCAGTAGCACCGGGACTAGCGGGGACAATGAGCAGTTCTTC. Its protein is CASSTGTSGDNEQFF.

The gene calls are TRBV9 and TRBJ2-2, with a tentative D call TRBD2 (5 bases). The V gene's germline CDR1 is SGDLS and CDR2 YYNGEE. V was cut by 0 bases and J by 4 bases, with 10 bases left in between. The CDR3 has 15 amino acids. This CDR3 reads CASSVGGWGTGELFF. DNA for the CDR3: TGTGCCAGCAGCGTAGGAGGGTGGGGCACCGGGGAGCTGTTTTTT.

The rearrangement joins TRBV28 to TRBJ2-1; tentatively, D is TRBD2 (5 bases). V was trimmed by 5 bases and J by 8 bases, leaving 22 bases between them. The CDR3 is 16 amino acids. Germline V gives CDR1 MDHEN, CDR2 SYDVKM. CDR3 sequence reads: CASSPSSRGWTDEQFF. The CDR3 nucleotides are TGTGCCAGCAGTCCCTCGTCTCGCGGGTGGACCGATGAGCAGTTCTTC.

V gene TRBV6-5 combines with J gene TRBJ2-3, with D possibly TRBD2 on 5 matching bases. Deletions cut 10 bases from V and 2 bases from J, with 13 bases between. Germline-derived CDR1 and CDR2 are MNHEY and SVGAGI. The CDR3 is made up of 13 amino acids. The CDR3 nucleotides are TGTGCCATCTACTCGGGGTCCACAGATACGCAGTATTTT. Its translation is CAIYSGSTDTQYF.

J is TRBJ2-1 and V is TRBV3-1 (or the pseudogene TRBV3-2), with 14 bases that match TRBD2. Germline V gene lookup returns CDR1 LGHDT and CDR2 YNNKEL (reference sequence). V lost 4 bases, J lost 6 bases, and 17 bases stayed unmatched. CDR3 length equals 20 residues. The CDR3: CASSPTGTSGRGGLGNEQFF. CDR3 sequence (DNA): TGTGCCAGCAGCCCAACCGGGACTAGCGGGAGAGGGGGGCTCGGCAATGAGCAGTTCTTC.

The gene calls are TRBV12-2 and TRBJ1-2; the D segment call TRBD1 is taken from the table without a DNA check. TRBV12-2 is annotated as a pseudogene. The CDR3 is 15 residues long. CDR3 sequence (DNA): TGTGCAAGTCGCTCCAGACAGATCGCTAACTATGGCTACACCTTC. Translating it yields CASRSRQIANYGYTF.

The chain carries TRBV9 and TRBJ2-5, with D tentatively TRBD2 (7 bases). The CDR3 runs to 16 residues. The germline V gene encodes CDR1 SGDLS and CDR2 YYNGEE. The ends were cut back, 0 bases at V and 4 bases at J, with 16 bases in the middle. CDR3 DNA sequence: TGTGCCAGCAGCGTAGCTACTGCCCGGGGGGCAGAGACCCAGTACTTC. The encoded protein is CASSVATARGAETQYF.

This chain connects TRBV18 to TRBJ1-2; D is perhaps TRBD1 (5 bases). Germline-derived CDR1 and CDR2 are KGHSH and LQKENI. This CDR3 is 15 amino acids long. Deletions cut 3 bases from V and 5 bases from J, with 16 bases between. The CDR3 region is CASSPQGSEVYGYTF. For the CDR3, the DNA is TGTGCCAGCTCACCGCAGGGTTCTGAAGTATATGGCTACACCTTC.

This chain uses TRBV7-2 with TRBJ2-7; tentatively, D is TRBD2 (7 bases). Trimming shortened V by 5 bases and J by 3 bases, and 17 bases separated the two germline ends. Germline V CDR1 and CDR2: SGHTA, FQGNSA. This CDR3 contains 15 residues. The CDR3 loop is CASSPDGAGHYEQYF. CDR3 nucleotides: TGTGCCAGCAGCCCCGACGGAGCGGGACACTACGAGCAGTACTTC.

The chain employs TRBV5-1 and TRBJ1-1, with TRBD1 as a possible D gene (5 bases). Germline V gene lookup returns CDR1 SGHRS and CDR2 YFSETQ. Trimming removed 4 bases from V and 4 bases from J, with 14 bases in between. This CDR3 comprises 14 residues. Here the CDR3 reads CASSQAPQGTEAFF. The CDR3, as DNA: TGCGCCAGCAGCCAGGCCCCTCAGGGCACTGAAGCTTTCTTT. Supplemented by reference TRBV5-1 and TRBJ1-1, the full variable domain reads KAGVTQTPRYLIKTRGQQVTLSCSPISGHRSVSWYQQTPGQGLQFLFEYFSETQRNKGNFPGRFSGRQFSNSRSEMNVSTLELGDSALYLCASSQAPQGTEAFFGQGTRLTVV.

This chain joins TRBV19 and TRBJ1-1; 7 positions match TRBD1. V dropped 5 bases and J dropped 1; count of bases not matched to a gene: 7. The germline V gene has CDR1 LNHDA and CDR2 SQIVND (reference sequence). The length of the CDR3 is 15 residues. The CDR3 nucleotides read TGTGCCAGTAGTTCACCGACAGGGTGGAACACTGAAGCTTTCTTT. Translated, it gives CASSSPTGWNTEAFF.

The chain is built from TRBV5-1 and TRBJ2-1, with 12 nucleotides matching TRBD1. V shed 4 bases, J shed 10 bases, and the junction held 15 bases outside the gene matches. Germline CDR1 SGHRS, CDR2 YFSETQ. The CDR3 sequence is 17 residues long. The chain's CDR3 is CASSPAGWGQGAGEQFF. DNA for the CDR3: TGCGCCAGCAGCCCGGCCGGGTGGGGACAGGGGGCTGGGGAGCAGTTCTTC.